This T cell receptor (beta chain) was recovered during a study of control samples from healthy donors and cancer patients. Assay used: immunoSEQ multiplex PCR; TCRdb lists only in-frame clones, some missing. The table has some 120,000 clones, approximately 90% seen once. This CDR3 is built from 15 residues. CDR1 is MNHNY and CDR2 is SVGAGI in the germline V gene (reference sequence). V was pared by 5 bases and J by 0 bases, with 11 bases between. The chain has TRBV6-6 and TRBJ1-5, with D perhaps TRBD1 (5 bases). Input material: blood. This clonotype originated in a woman between 70 and 85 years old in good health. Written as DNA, the CDR3 is TGTGCCAGCAGTCGGACATCAGATAGCAATCAGCCCCAGCATTTT. Protein product: CASSRTSDSNQPQHF.